This T cell receptor (beta chain) is from a study of cytomegalovirus exposure and HLA in healthy donors. V lost 0 bases, J lost 4 bases, and 7 bases lay in between. The CDR3 loop spans 14 amino acids. Germline V lookup: CDR1 SGHVS, CDR2 FQNEAQ. PCR was performed using 60 Vbeta and 13 Jbeta primers. Sequencing used immunoSEQ multiplex PCR; TCRdb keeps in-frame clones, though not all of them. The data show about 95,000 clones, with about three quarters seen just once and about 14% held by the top ten. Source material: PBMCs. The sequence derives from a woman aged 45-65 years in good health and CMV-seropositive. The chain combines TRBV7-8 with TRBJ2-1; possibly TRBD2 for D (5 bases). CDR3 amino acids: CASSLARTYNEQFF. CDR3 coding DNA: TGTGCCAGCAGCTTAGCCCGGACTTACAATGAGCAGTTCTTC. The full variable domain, with the rest looked up from reference TRBV7-8 and TRBJ2-1, is GAGVSQSPRYKVAKRGQDVALRCDPISGHVSLFWYQQALGQGPEFLTYFQNEAQLDKSGLPSDRFFAERPEGSVSTLKIQRTQQEDSAVYLCASSLARTYNEQFFGPGTRLTVL.